Here is one T cell receptor (beta chain) with its context. The antigen is unknown. The data were taken from a study of T cell responses to AZD1222 COVID-19 vaccine. Study details: Investigators merged groups given second doses at roughly 4 or roughly 12 weeks.

Broader study findings: Unmutated regions of variants are reportedly targeted by nearly half of spike-specific TCRs. Donors were mostly white British, more females; clonal diversity possibly underestimated.

Sequencing used immunoSEQ multiplex PCR; TCRdb keeps in-frame clones, though not all of them. Of about 150,000 clones in the sample, about 92% were seen once. Trimming stripped 7 bases from V and 4 bases from J, with 14 bases between. The length of the CDR3 is 14 residues. Germline CDR1 LGHNT, CDR2 FRNRAP. This chain connects TRBV12-5 to TRBJ1-5; the D gene is possibly TRBD1 (6 bases). This receptor was identified in an adult in good health. Sequences were derived from peripheral blood, sampled on day 0 of AZD1222 vaccination. The CDR3: CASALQGGNQPQHF. The CDR3 coding sequence is TGTGCTAGTGCCCTACAGGGAGGTAATCAGCCCCAGCATTTT.